This T cell receptor beta chain was captured in a study of control samples from healthy donors and cancer patients. The CDR3 covers 12 residues. CDR1 is SGHNT and CDR2 is YYREEE in the germline V gene (reference sequence). Trimming removed 4 bases from V and 3 bases from J, with 4 bases in between. Assay used: immunoSEQ multiplex PCR; TCRdb lists only in-frame clones, some missing. The repertoire holds 150,000 to 200,000 clones, with 90% to 95% as singletons. This clonotype was sampled from a woman aged 18-29 years in good health. What was sequenced was blood. The V call is TRBV5-4, the J call TRBJ2-2, with D unresolved. CDR3 coding DNA: TGTGCCAGCAGCCCGGACACCGGGGAGCTGTTTTTT. Encoded protein: CASSPDTGELFF.